A selection of T cell receptor beta chains follows, all from one sample in a study of T cell responses to AZD1222 COVID-19 vaccine. Sequencing was performed with immunoSEQ multiplex PCR; in TCRdb, only in-frame clones are kept and a portion is missing. The sample consists of about 55,000 clones, around 89% of them appearing once. Sequenced material: peripheral blood, taken on day 0 of AZD1222 vaccination. The receptors shown here come from an adult in good health. CDR3s include the opening cysteine and the closing phenylalanine or tryptophan. Fields, in order: V gene, J gene, CDR3 length, D gene, clone size, CDR3 DNA, CDR3 protein. D genes are given only for firm matches. Clone size is stated in some rows and not others, as once, few, many or a class when expanded.

>TRBV3-1/TRBV3-2|TRBJ1-2|12|.|.
TGTGCCAGCAGCCAAGGGGGCTATGGCTACACCTTC
CASSQGGYGYTF
>TRBV6-5|TRBJ2-5|14|TRBD2|.
TGTGCCAGCAGCCTGGGACTAGCCCAGGAGACCCAGTACTTC
CASSLGLAQETQYF
>TRBV5-4|TRBJ2-5|16|.|.
TGTGCCAGCAGCTTAGCACTAGGGACGGGCCAAGAGACCCAGTACTTC
CASSLALGTGQETQYF
>TRBV28|TRBJ1-2|11|.|.
TGTGCCAGCAGCCTCCCGAATGGCTACACCTTC
CASSLPNGYTF
>TRBV4-2|TRBJ2-6|17|TRBD2|.
TGTGCCAGCAGCCAAGATTTTCGGGGGGCTGGGGCCAACGTCCTGACTTTC
CASSQDFRGAGANVLTF
>TRBV29-1|TRBJ2-6|18|.|once
TGCAGCGTTGAGGTCCCTGGCCCGCTGCACTCTGGGGCCAACGTCCTGACTTTC
CSVEVPGPLHSGANVLTF
>TRBV6-5|TRBJ1-4|14|.|.
TGTGCCAGCAGCAAGGGACGGCCCAATGAAAAACTGTTTTTT
CASSKGRPNEKLFF
>TRBV27|TRBJ1-6|16|.|.
TGTGCCAGCAGTTTATGGGGACTCCCGGATAATTCACCCCTCCACTTT
CASSLWGLPDNSPLHF
>TRBV19|TRBJ1-5|13|.|.
TGTGCCAGTATGAAGGGAGACAATCAGCCCCAGCATTTT
CASMKGDNQPQHF
>TRBV19|TRBJ1-1|16|.|.
TGTGCCAGTAGTACTCAGGGAGTATCAGGGAACACTGAAGCTTTCTTT
CASSTQGVSGNTEAFF
>TRBV6-1|TRBJ1-2|15|.|.
TGTGCCAGCAGCGAAGCACCCAGGGCCACCTATGGCTACACCTTC
CASSEAPRATYGYTF
>TRBV7-8|TRBJ1-6|12|.|.
TGTGCCAGCAGCCCGTCTGGGTCTCCCCTCCACTTT
CASSPSGSPLHF
>TRBV2|TRBJ1-2|16|.|few
TGTGCCAGCAGTGACCCCCTGGGACTGGGAATGTCTGGCTACACCTTC
CASSDPLGLGMSGYTF
>TRBV6-1|TRBJ1-1|11|.|.
TGTGCCAGCAGTGAATGGGGGGACGCTTTCTTT
CASSEWGDAFF
>TRBV28|TRBJ1-2|12|.|.
TGTGCCAGCAGTTCACAGGGCTATGGCTACACCTTC
CASSSQGYGYTF
>TRBV10-3|TRBJ1-6|13|.|.
TGTGCCACGCGACCAGTAGAAGGATCACCCCTCCACTTT
CATRPVEGSPLHF
>TRBV4-1|TRBJ2-7|17|TRBD1|few
TGCGCCAGCAGCCAAGGGACAGGGGGGGTTTCCTCCTACGAGCAGTACTTC
CASSQGTGGVSSYEQYF